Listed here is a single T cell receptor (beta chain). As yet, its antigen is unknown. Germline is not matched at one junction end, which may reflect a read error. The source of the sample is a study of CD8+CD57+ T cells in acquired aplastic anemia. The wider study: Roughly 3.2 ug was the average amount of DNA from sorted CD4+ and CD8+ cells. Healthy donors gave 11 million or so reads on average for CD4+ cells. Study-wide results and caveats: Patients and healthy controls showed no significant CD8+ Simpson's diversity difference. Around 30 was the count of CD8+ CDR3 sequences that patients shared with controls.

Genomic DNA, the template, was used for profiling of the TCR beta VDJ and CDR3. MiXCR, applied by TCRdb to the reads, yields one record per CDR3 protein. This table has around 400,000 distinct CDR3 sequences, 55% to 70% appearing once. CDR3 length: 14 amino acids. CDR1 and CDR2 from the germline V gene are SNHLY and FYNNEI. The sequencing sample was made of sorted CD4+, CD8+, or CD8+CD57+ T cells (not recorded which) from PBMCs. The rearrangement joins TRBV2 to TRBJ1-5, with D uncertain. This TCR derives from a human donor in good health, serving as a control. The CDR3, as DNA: TGTGCCAGCAGCGAGGAACCTAGCAATCAACCCCTGCATTTT. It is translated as CASSEEPSNQPLHF. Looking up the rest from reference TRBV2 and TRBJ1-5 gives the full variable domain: EPEVTQTPSHQVTQMGQEVILRCVPISNHLYFYWYRQILGQKVEFLVSFYNNEISEKSEIFDDQFSVERPDGSNFTLKIRSTKLEDSAMYFCASSEEPSNQPLHFGDGTRLSIL.